A selection of T cell receptor beta chains follows, all from one sample in a study of blood T cell repertoires in COVID-19. Sequencing used immunoSEQ multiplex PCR; TCRdb keeps in-frame clones, though not all of them. The table records 20,000 to 30,000 clones, 90% to 95% of them present only once. Sample: peripheral blood. The receptors stem from a human donor in a cohort sampled during active COVID-19. The CDR3 runs from the conserved cysteine through the conserved F or W. Each record gives: J gene, V gene, CDR3 protein.

j_gene: TRBJ2-7
v_gene: TRBV3-1/TRBV3-2
CDR3aa: CASSRASGRYEQYF

j_gene: TRBJ2-1
v_gene: TRBV2
CDR3aa: CANLASGANEQFF

j_gene: TRBJ1-2
v_gene: TRBV6-5
CDR3aa: CASRETGYYGYTF

j_gene: TRBJ2-1
v_gene: TRBV5-5
CDR3aa: CASSPDRDRFYNEQFF

j_gene: TRBJ1-1
v_gene: TRBV28
CDR3aa: CASSLYSSGGTEAFF

j_gene: TRBJ2-7
v_gene: TRBV2
CDR3aa: CASSVVSVPYEQYF

j_gene: TRBJ2-3
v_gene: TRBV28
CDR3aa: CASSSPSQGLTDTQYF

j_gene: TRBJ2-7
v_gene: TRBV18
CDR3aa: CASSPVGRGSEQYF

j_gene: TRBJ1-1
v_gene: TRBV29-1
CDR3aa: CSVDPWELNTEAFF

j_gene: TRBJ1-5
v_gene: TRBV3-1/TRBV3-2
CDR3aa: CASSLKTVDSNQPQHF

j_gene: TRBJ2-5
v_gene: TRBV28
CDR3aa: CASRTRTGQETQYF

j_gene: TRBJ2-2
v_gene: TRBV7-9
CDR3aa: CASSSGLAGGPRTGELFF

j_gene: TRBJ1-3
v_gene: TRBV20-1
CDR3aa: CSGTGGNTIYF

j_gene: TRBJ1-4
v_gene: TRBV28
CDR3aa: CASSLSQGAGEKLFF

j_gene: TRBJ2-7
v_gene: TRBV7-2
CDR3aa: CASSPGSPYEQYF

j_gene: TRBJ2-4
v_gene: TRBV6-6
CDR3aa: CASGHYGGELAKNIQYF